This T cell receptor (beta chain) was captured in a study of control samples from healthy donors and cancer patients. V was clipped by 3 bases and J by 8 bases; unmatched bases: 9. The CDR3 totals 15 residues. Germline values: CDR1 SQVTM, CDR2 ANQGSEA. The table came from immunoSEQ multiplex PCR; TCRdb's copy has only in-frame clones and leaves some out. The data show some 140,000 clones, 85% to 90% seen once. This receptor was obtained from a man aged 50-60 years with head and neck cancer. This chain joins TRBV29-1 and TRBJ1-4, with 10 nucleotides matching TRBD1. Input material: PBMCs. This CDR3 is CSVDSDRGRREKLFF. In nucleotides, the CDR3 is TGCAGCGTTGATAGCGACAGGGGGCGTAGGGAAAAACTGTTTTTT.